This TCR beta chain is drawn from a study of yellow fever vaccine responses in identical twins. General study results and limits: Twins' vaccine T cell responses reportedly seemed partly convergent and partly personalized.

A remark on this clonotype: The antigen remains unidentified.

TCRdb re-derived calls from the RT-PCR reads in MiXCR, one entry per CDR3 protein. The data contain several thousand distinct CDR3 sequences, roughly 86% of them singletons. This CDR3 comprises 15 residues. Germline V gene lookup returns CDR1 GTSNPN and CDR2 SVGIG (reference sequence). This receptor was obtained from a woman aged 18-30 years who received the yellow fever vaccine. The chain joins TRBV30 to TRBJ1-6; weak D call: TRBD1 (5 bases). The source was T cells from blood (PBMCs), unsorted or a sorted subset (not recorded which), collected before or after yellow fever vaccination (not recorded which). As DNA, the CDR3 is TGTGCGTGGGACGACCGAAGCTCCTATAATTCACCCCTCCACTTT. Translated: CAWDDRSSYNSPLHF.